Each of the 11 T cell receptor beta chains below was sequenced from the same sample in a study of T-cell reconstitution after alpha-beta-depleted transplantation in children. Unique molecular identifiers were incorporated when the TCRbeta library was constructed. TCRdb fed the PCR reads into MiXCR, producing one record per CDR3 protein. The sample shows tens of thousands of distinct CDR3 sequences, 44% of them seen only once. The sample here was PBMCs, mostly from graft donor cells, taken 360 days after TCRalphabeta/CD19-depleted stem cell transplant. Source of these receptors: a male patient aged 10-17 years who had a stem cell transplant for acute lymphoblastic leukemia, so the T cells may come from the graft donor.

V and J are TRBV29-1 and TRBJ1-2, with 9 nucleotides matching TRBD1. From germline, CDR1 is SQVTM and CDR2 ANQGSEA. This CDR3 region has 16 residues. Losses at the gene ends were 0 bases for V and 6 bases for J; bases not matched to a gene: 11. CDR3 protein: CSVEDANTGGLDGYTF. CDR3 nucleotide sequence: TGCAGCGTTGAAGATGCTAACACAGGGGGCTTAGATGGCTACACCTTC. The whole variable domain, filled in from reference TRBV29-1 and TRBJ1-2, reads SAVISQKPSRDICQRGTSLTIQCQVDSQVTMMFWYRQQPGQSLTLIATANQGSEATYESGFVIDKFPISRPNLTFSTLTVSNMSPEDSSIYLCSVEDANTGGLDGYTFGSGTRLTVV.

This clonotype was seen a single time. The V call is TRBV7-2, the J call TRBJ2-5; D is ambiguous. V was clipped by 3 bases and J by 0 bases, with 11 bases between them. Per germline, CDR1 SGHTA and CDR2 FQGNSA. The CDR3 has 15 residues. This chain's CDR3 is CASSFPLNNQETQYF. The DNA of the CDR3 is TGTGCCAGCAGCTTTCCGCTAAATAACCAAGAGACCCAGTACTTC.

The chain combines TRBV25-1 with TRBJ2-5, with D uncertain. V lost 1 base and J 1 base, leaving 10 bases between the germline ends. The CDR3 loop spans 15 amino acids. CDR1 MGHDK and CDR2 SYGVNS come from the germline V gene. Written as DNA, the CDR3 is TGTGCCAGCAGTGAATTCAGTAGGACCCAAGAGACCCAGTACTTC. Translation gives CASSEFSRTQETQYF.

This chain connects TRBV29-1 to TRBJ2-7, with a possible D match to TRBD2 (5 bases). The V and J ends lost 3 bases and 1 base respectively, with 10 bases between them. Germline assignment: CDR1 SQVTM and CDR2 ANQGSEA. The CDR3 extends over 13 amino acids. This CDR3 reads CSVDGDRSYEQYF. The CDR3 DNA reads TGCAGCGTTGACGGGGATAGGTCCTACGAGCAGTACTTC.

The chain is built from TRBV24-1 and TRBJ2-2, with 13 bases matching TRBD2. Germline lookup yields CDR1 KGHDR and CDR2 SFDVKD. With V trimmed by 1 base and J by 4 bases, 14 bases remained unmatched. This CDR3 comprises 21 residues. The CDR3 nucleotides read TGTGCCACCAGTGATTTCCGACTAGCGGGAGGAAACCATTTCCTCACCGGGGAGCTGTTTTTT. Translated, it gives CATSDFRLAGGNHFLTGELFF.

The J gene is TRBJ2-1, the V gene TRBV7-2; D is ambiguous. Germline CDR1 and CDR2: SGHTA and FQGNSA. The CDR3 runs 13 residues. V was trimmed by 3 bases and J by 3 bases, leaving 6 bases between them. The CDR3 loop reads CASSLPYYNEQFF. DNA for the CDR3: TGTGCCAGCAGCTTGCCCTACTACAATGAGCAGTTCTTC.

The CDR3 spells CASSLRDTQYF. The CDR3 DNA sequence: TGTGCCAGCAGCTTGAGAGATACGCAGTATTTT. The V call is TRBV7-2, the J call TRBJ2-3, with D uncertain. Trimming took 3 bases from V and 5 from J, leaving 3 bases between them. The CDR3 contains 11 residues. The germline V gene has CDR1 SGHTA and CDR2 FQGNSA.

J is TRBJ1-1 and V is TRBV4-1, with no clear D. The CDR3 consists of 13 residues. Trimming pared 2 bases from V and 6 bases from J, leaving 10 bases between. Germline V gives CDR1 MGHRA, CDR2 YSYEKL. The CDR3, as DNA: TGCGCCAGCAGCCAACTCTCGGGCCCTGAAGCTTTCTTT. This sequence encodes CASSQLSGPEAFF.

The rearrangement uses TRBV24-1 and TRBJ2-1; D is perhaps TRBD1 (5 bases). Trimming shortened V by 11 bases and J by 5 bases, and 9 bases separated the two germline ends. Germline V gives CDR1 KGHDR, CDR2 SFDVKD. The CDR3 spans 11 residues. CDR3 nucleotides: TGTGCCATTCAGGGAAACAATGAGCAGTTCTTC. This translates into CAIQGNNEQFF.

The rearrangement uses TRBV11-2 and TRBJ2-5, with TRBD2 as a possible D gene (6 bases). CDR3 length: 12 amino acids. Germline V CDR1 and CDR2: SGHAT, FQNNGV. Trimming pared 7 bases from V and 2 bases from J, leaving 8 bases between. The CDR3 is CASKAGQETQYF. In DNA, the CDR3 is TGTGCCAGCAAGGCGGGGCAAGAGACCCAGTACTTC.

The chain is built from TRBV13 and TRBJ2-1, with a tentative D call TRBD2 (6 bases). CDR1 and CDR2 from the germline V gene are PRHDT and FYEKMQ (reference sequence). The CDR3 runs 15 residues. V was shortened by 6 bases and J by 6 bases, with 18 bases between the two germline ends. Here the CDR3 DNA reads TGTGCCAGCAGTGGGGCGGGAAGGGGCTTCAATGAGCAGTTCTTC. This encodes CASSGAGRGFNEQFF.